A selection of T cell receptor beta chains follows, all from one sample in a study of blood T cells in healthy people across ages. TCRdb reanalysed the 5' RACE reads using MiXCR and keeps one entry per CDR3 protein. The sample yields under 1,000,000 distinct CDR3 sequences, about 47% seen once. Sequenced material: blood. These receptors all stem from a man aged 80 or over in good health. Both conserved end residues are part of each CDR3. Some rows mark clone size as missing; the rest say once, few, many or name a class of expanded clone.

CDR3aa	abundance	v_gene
CASSQVGIYEQYF	NA	TRBV4-2
CASSALAGGTYNEQFF	NA	TRBV5-6
CASSQGRKLFF	NA	TRBV4-2
CASRFRGRTPEQYF	once	TRBV12-2
CSAGLAGGSKETQYF	NA	TRBV29-1
CSVTGTSGSNGQFF	NA	TRBV29-1
CASGLVLAGGAGELFF	few	TRBV12-5
CASSEWTSGNNEQYF	NA	TRBV2
CASSWDRGQGEAFF	NA	TRBV5-6
CASSQTTSGGFYEQYF	NA	TRBV4-1
CASSKETAGVNEQFF	NA	TRBV21-1
CVSSSQPQETQYF	NA	TRBV5-1
CSGPSQFRNEQFF	NA	TRBV20-1
CASSLILGSNQPQHF	NA	TRBV27
CSVANGWEQYF	NA	TRBV29-1
CASSLSRTSGNNEQFF	few	TRBV7-2
CASSPRHRSGANQPQYF	NA	TRBV12-3/TRBV12-4
CSANPRTGLNEKLFF	NA	TRBV20-1
CASSLAASGRVAYEQYF	NA	TRBV7-9
CSGGDYREETQYF	NA	TRBV29-1
CASSQDWSHEQFF	NA	TRBV11-2
CASRSSASGPTDTQYF	many	TRBV12-3/TRBV12-4
CASSPGGGTYEQYF	many	TRBV7-2
CASSQGGLAGVGSYEQYF	NA	TRBV3-1
CASSQKAVGGPTGQYF	once	TRBV3-1
CASTSSGSSYNEQFF	NA	TRBV28
CSVEGGGQGAGTQYF	few	TRBV29-1
CASSQIAGRTDTQYF	few	TRBV14
CASTLGLAGGNEQFF	NA	TRBV12-3/TRBV12-4
CASSRGLAGASSYEQYF	many	TRBV7-2
CSAEGQANQPQHF	few	TRBV20-1
CSARLGGSSPLHF	NA	TRBV20-1
CASSLEGRPGTGEQYF	NA	TRBV7-6
CSARDQVKDTQYF	NA	TRBV20-1
CATSRVLGRTEAFF	NA	TRBV15